Listed below are T cell receptor beta chains from one sample, sequenced in a study of cytomegalovirus exposure and HLA in healthy donors. The method was immunoSEQ multiplex PCR; TCRdb's version includes in-frame clones alone and lacks a portion of them. The sample holds around 150,000 clones; more than 70% are singletons and the top ten take 2.5% to 3%. Material: PBMCs. Receptors were obtained from a man between 18 and 35 years old in good health and CMV-seronegative. CDR3s include the opening cysteine and the closing phenylalanine or tryptophan. A D gene is named only where the DNA matches it firmly. Not every row has a clone size; where given, it reads once, few, many or a size class.

J gene | V gene | clone size | D gene | CDR3 protein | CDR3 DNA
TRBJ2-1 | TRBV4-1 | NA | NA | CASSQGPPGGSSVYNEQFF | TGCGCCAGCAGCCAGGGTCCCCCAGGCGGCTCTAGCGTCTACAATGAGCAGTTCTTC
TRBJ1-2 | TRBV2 | NA | NA | CASLGAGSDYTF | TGTGCCAGCCTAGGGGCGGGGTCGGACTACACCTTC
TRBJ1-5 | TRBV2 | NA | NA | CASSVSGSSDQPQHF | TGTGCCAGCAGTGTTTCAGGGTCAAGCGATCAGCCCCAGCATTTT
TRBJ2-1 | TRBV4-1 | NA | NA | CASSQAGGSQFF | TGCGCCAGCAGCCAAGCCGGAGGGTCACAGTTCTTC
TRBJ2-1 | TRBV4-1 | NA | TRBD2 | CASSQGLADYNEQFF | TGCGCCAGCAGCCAAGGACTAGCAGATTACAATGAGCAGTTCTTC
TRBJ1-3 | TRBV5-1 | NA | NA | CASSLGSTGNTIYF | TGCGCCAGCAGCTTGGGCTCTACCGGAAACACCATATATTTT
TRBJ1-3 | TRBV11-2 | once | TRBD1 | CASSHSGQGYRNTIYF | TGTGCCAGCAGCCACTCGGGACAGGGGTACAGAAACACCATATATTTT
TRBJ2-5 | TRBV11-2 | few | NA | CASSSLLEAPLETQYF | TGTGCCAGCAGTTCATTGTTGGAGGCCCCTCTAGAGACCCAGTACTTC
TRBJ1-1 | TRBV27 | NA | NA | CASSSTWNTEAFF | TGTGCCAGCAGTTCAACATGGAACACTGAAGCTTTCTTT
TRBJ2-5 | TRBV5-4 | NA | TRBD1 | CASSVGQGPQETQYF | TGTGCCAGCAGCGTGGGACAGGGCCCCCAAGAGACCCAGTACTTC
TRBJ2-1 | TRBV19 | NA | TRBD1 | CASSVTGVPGQFF | TGTGCCAGTAGTGTGACAGGGGTCCCAGGGCAGTTCTTC
TRBJ2-3 | TRBV4-2 | NA | TRBD2 | CASTLAGDQDTQYF | TGTGCCAGCACCCTAGCGGGAGACCAAGATACGCAGTATTTT
TRBJ2-7 | TRBV6-5 | NA | TRBD2 | CASSYSTSGSYEQYF | TGTGCCAGCAGTTACTCAACTAGCGGGAGCTACGAGCAGTACTTC
TRBJ2-5 | TRBV5-1 | NA | TRBD1 | CASSLYRGEETQYF | TGCGCCAGCAGCTTGTACAGGGGGGAAGAGACCCAGTACTTC
TRBJ1-2 | TRBV5-6 | NA | TRBD1 | CASSQEGTGPIYNYGYTF | TGTGCCAGCAGCCAGGAGGGGACAGGCCCCATATATAACTATGGCTACACCTTC
TRBJ1-2 | TRBV19 | NA | TRBD1 | CASSIASDRGYGYTF | TGTGCCAGTAGTATAGCCTCGGACAGGGGGTACGGCTACACCTTC
TRBJ2-1 | TRBV6-6 | NA | NA | CASTQSLRDYNEQFF | TGTGCCAGCACCCAAAGTTTGCGGGACTACAATGAGCAGTTCTTC
TRBJ2-1 | TRBV7-2 | NA | TRBD2 | CASSLLAGAHEQFF | TGTGCCAGCAGCTTACTAGCGGGAGCCCATGAGCAGTTCTTC
TRBJ2-7 | TRBV5-4 | NA | TRBD1 | CASSLGGQGAYEQYF | TGTGCCAGCAGCTTGGGGGGACAGGGGGCCTACGAGCAGTACTTC
TRBJ1-1 | TRBV10-3 | NA | TRBD1 | CATGGQGTSEAFF | TGTGCCACCGGGGGACAGGGTACTTCTGAAGCTTTCTTT
TRBJ2-1 | TRBV5-4 | NA | NA | CASSSDGNSGEQFF | TGTGCCAGCAGCTCGGACGGGAACAGTGGTGAGCAGTTCTTC
TRBJ2-3 | TRBV28 | NA | TRBD2 | CASSLYGGATDTQYF | TGTGCCAGCAGTTTGTACGGGGGGGCCACAGATACGCAGTATTTT
TRBJ2-7 | TRBV4-1 | NA | NA | CASSQESTAYEQYF | TGCGCCAGCAGCCAAGAGTCGACAGCCTACGAGCAGTACTTC
TRBJ2-3 | TRBV4-3 | NA | TRBD2 | CASSQGLAGADTQYF | TGCGCCAGCAGCCAAGGGCTAGCGGGAGCAGATACGCAGTATTTT
TRBJ2-5 | TRBV27 | NA | TRBD1 | CASSLIPTGGQETQYF | TGTGCCAGCAGTTTGATCCCTACAGGGGGCCAAGAGACCCAGTACTTC
TRBJ1-2 | TRBV6-5 | NA | NA | CASTLTGREGYGYTF | TGTGCCAGCACCCTTACGGGCAGGGAAGGCTATGGCTACACCTTC
TRBJ1-2 | TRBV5-4 | NA | TRBD1 | CASSTGQDYGYTF | TGTGCCAGCAGCACGGGACAGGACTATGGCTACACCTTC
TRBJ1-3 | TRBV6-4 | NA | TRBD1 | CARGDRGRPSGNTIYF | TGTGCCAGGGGGGACAGGGGGCGTCCTTCTGGAAACACCATATATTTT
TRBJ1-5 | TRBV27 | NA | TRBD1 | CASSRGQGRNQPQHF | TGTGCCAGCAGCCGTGGACAGGGTCGCAATCAGCCCCAGCATTTT
TRBJ1-2 | TRBV19 | once | NA | CASSIWPGPYGYTF | TGTGCCAGTAGTATCTGGCCAGGTCCTTATGGCTACACCTTC
TRBJ1-2 | TRBV6-6 | NA | NA | CASSYGGGGYTF | TGTGCCAGCAGTTACGGGGGAGGTGGCTACACCTTC
TRBJ2-1 | TRBV27 | NA | TRBD1 | CASSRLGTGDFNEQFF | TGTGCCAGCAGCCGACTCGGGACAGGGGACTTCAATGAGCAGTTCTTC
TRBJ1-5 | TRBV11-2 | NA | TRBD1 | CASSSQGDQPQHF | TGTGCCAGCAGCTCCCAGGGGGATCAGCCCCAGCATTTT
TRBJ1-4 | TRBV5-8 | NA | NA | CASSLTGEYSNEKLFF | TGTGCCAGCAGCTTGACGGGGGAATACAGTAATGAAAAACTGTTTTTT
TRBJ2-1 | TRBV7-6 | NA | TRBD2 | CASSLPPSGGFSEQFF | TGTGCCAGCAGCTTACCCCCTAGCGGGGGTTTCAGTGAGCAGTTCTTC